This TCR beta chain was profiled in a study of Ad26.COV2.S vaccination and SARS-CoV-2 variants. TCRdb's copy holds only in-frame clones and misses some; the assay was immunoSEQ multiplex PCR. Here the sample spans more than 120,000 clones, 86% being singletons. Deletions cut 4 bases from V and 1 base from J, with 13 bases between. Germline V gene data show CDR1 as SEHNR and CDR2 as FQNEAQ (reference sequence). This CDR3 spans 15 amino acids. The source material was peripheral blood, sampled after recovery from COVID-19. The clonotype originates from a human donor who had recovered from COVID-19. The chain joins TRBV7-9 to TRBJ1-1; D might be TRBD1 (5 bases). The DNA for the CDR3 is TGTGCCAGCAGCTCGGCCGGGACGCCGAACACTGAAGCTTTCTTT. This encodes CASSSAGTPNTEAFF.